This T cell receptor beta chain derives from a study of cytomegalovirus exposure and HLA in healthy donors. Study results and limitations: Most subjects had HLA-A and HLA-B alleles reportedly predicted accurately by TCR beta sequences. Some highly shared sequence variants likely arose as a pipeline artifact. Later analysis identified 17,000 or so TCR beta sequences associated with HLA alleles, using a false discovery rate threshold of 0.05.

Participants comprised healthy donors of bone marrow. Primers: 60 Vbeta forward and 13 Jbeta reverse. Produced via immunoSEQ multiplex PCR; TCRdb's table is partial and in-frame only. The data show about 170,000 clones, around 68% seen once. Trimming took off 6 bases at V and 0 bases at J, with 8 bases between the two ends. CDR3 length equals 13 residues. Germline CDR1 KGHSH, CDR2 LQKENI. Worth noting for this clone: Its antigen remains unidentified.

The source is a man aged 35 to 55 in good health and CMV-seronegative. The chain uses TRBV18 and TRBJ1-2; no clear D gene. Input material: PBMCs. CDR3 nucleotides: TGTGCCAGCTCGCCTGAGGCTAACTATGGCTACACCTTC. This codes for CASSPEANYGYTF. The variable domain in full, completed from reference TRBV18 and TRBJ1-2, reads NAGVMQNPRHLVRRRGQEARLRCSPMKGHSHVYWYRQLPEEGLKFMVYLQKENIIDESGMPKERFSAEFPKEGPSILRIQQVVRGDSAAYFCASSPEANYGYTFGSGTRLTVV.